These 15 T cell receptor beta chains were sequenced from one sample in a study of STAT5B mutations in CD4+ large granular lymphocyte leukemia. Data came from immunoSEQ multiplex PCR; TCRdb stores just in-frame clones and leaves some out. The sample records about 35,000 clones, about 70% being singletons. The sequenced sample was CD4+ T cells from blood buffy coats. The source is a human donor in good health.

V and J are TRBV4-3 and TRBJ2-1; the match to TRBD2 covers 12 bases. Germline assignment: CDR1 LGHNA and CDR2 YSLEER. The CDR3 loop spans 19 amino acids. V lost 0 bases and J lost 4; bases outside the gene matches: 10. Here the CDR3 reads CASSQDGTSGFSVYNEQFF. CDR3 DNA: TGCGCCAGCAGCCAAGATGGGACTAGCGGGTTTTCGGTATACAATGAGCAGTTCTTC.

The chain combines TRBV7-2 with TRBJ2-1; 10 bases match TRBD2. CDR3 length equals 15 residues. The trim removed 0 bases at V and 8 bases at J, leaving 4 bases unmatched. Germline lookup yields CDR1 SGHTA and CDR2 FQGNSA. The CDR3 bases are TGTGCCAGCAGCTTAGCACTAGCGGGGAGGGATGAGCAGTTCTTC. Encoded protein: CASSLALAGRDEQFF.

As regards this clone: Germline is not matched at one junction end, which may reflect a read error. The chain joins TRBV19 to TRBJ1-2, with a tentative D call TRBD1 (5 bases). Germline loops: CDR1 LNHDA, CDR2 SQIVND (reference sequence). The CDR3 is 16 residues long. This CDR3 is CASSIAGGSQGYGYTF. The CDR3 DNA reads as TGTGCTAGTAGTATAGCTGGGGGATCCCAGGGCTATGGCTACACCTTC.

The V gene is TRBV7-2, the J gene TRBJ2-1, with 7 bases identical to TRBD2. The length of the CDR3 is 15 residues. V lost 1 base to trimming and J lost 9 bases; unmatched junction nucleotides: 9. In germline, CDR1 is SGHTA, CDR2 FQGNSA. CDR3: CASSLVGGVLGEQFF. DNA for the CDR3: TGTGCCAGCAGCTTAGTTGGGGGGGTCTTGGGTGAGCAGTTCTTC.

This sequence joins TRBV5-1 and TRBJ1-5; D is perhaps TRBD1 (6 bases). Between the trimmed V and J ends, which lost 0 bases and 6 bases, there was a span of 16 bases. The germline V gene encodes CDR1 SGHRS and CDR2 YFSETQ. The CDR3 covers 16 residues. The CDR3 protein is CASSLGMGGSGQPQHF. DNA for the CDR3: TGCGCCAGCAGCTTGGGGATGGGGGGCTCAGGTCAGCCCCAGCATTTT.

This clone occurred a few times. The V call is TRBV18, the J call TRBJ1-4; no firm D call. Trimming removed 4 bases at V and 8 bases at J, with 17 bases between. Germline V gives CDR1 KGHSH, CDR2 LQKENI. CDR3 size: 15 residues. Here the CDR3 DNA reads TGTGCCAGCTCACTTCACGTCGGGAACGACGAAAAACTGTTTTTT. This gives the protein CASSLHVGNDEKLFF.

The table lists this clone with a few counts. The chain links TRBV7-9 to TRBJ1-5, with D tentatively TRBD1 (5 bases). Germline V gives CDR1 SEHNR, CDR2 FQNEAQ (reference sequence). Trimming stripped 7 bases from V and 7 bases from J, with 11 bases between. CDR3 length: 12 amino acids. The CDR3: CASTTGGQPQHF. The CDR3 DNA sequence: TGTGCCAGCACCACCGGGGGACAGCCCCAGCATTTT.

The J gene is TRBJ1-1, the V gene TRBV25-1; D gene uncertain. The V end lost 4 bases, the J end lost 6 bases, and 12 bases lay between the germline ends. In germline, CDR1 is MGHDK, CDR2 SYGVNS. CDR3 length: 13 amino acids. CDR3 sequence reads: CASSVGPGAEAFF. The CDR3 coding sequence is TGTGCCAGCAGTGTCGGGCCTGGGGCTGAAGCTTTCTTT.

This chain uses TRBV13 with TRBJ2-1; TRBD2 agrees at 11 bases. V dropped 5 bases and J dropped 9; count of bases not matched to a gene: 12. This CDR3 spans 16 amino acids. The V gene's germline CDR1 is PRHDT and CDR2 FYEKMQ (reference sequence). The CDR3 loop reads CASSVTPLAGGAEQFF. The CDR3 region has the DNA TGTGCCAGCAGCGTCACTCCTCTAGCGGGGGGTGCTGAGCAGTTCTTC.

The chain combines TRBV5-1 with TRBJ2-7, with D tentatively TRBD1 or TRBD2 (5 bases each). Germline V gene lookup returns CDR1 SGHRS and CDR2 YFSETQ. This CDR3 region has 14 residues. With 1 base removed from V and 2 bases from J, the gap between germline ends came to 10 bases. CDR3 in amino acids: CASSLWDGPYEQYF. The CDR3, as DNA: TGCGCCAGCAGCTTGTGGGACGGGCCCTACGAGCAGTACTTC.

This chain uses TRBV14 with TRBJ2-1; no clear D gene. V gave up 2 bases and J gave up 7 bases, with 9 bases separating them. Germline V gene lookup returns CDR1 SGHDN and CDR2 FVKESK. CDR3 length: 13 residues. CDR3 nucleotide sequence: TGTGCCAGCAGCCAAAATACGGTTAATGAGCAGTTCTTC. Protein: CASSQNTVNEQFF.

The chain joins TRBV5-1 to TRBJ1-1; 9 bases align to TRBD1. Trimming cost V 0 bases and J 3 bases; bases outside gene matches: 0. Germline lookup yields CDR1 SGHRS and CDR2 YFSETQ. CDR3 size: 14 residues. CDR3 sequence (DNA): TGCGCCAGCAGCTTGGGGACAGGGGACACTGAAGCTTTCTTT. It encodes CASSLGTGDTEAFF.

The chain uses TRBV19 and TRBJ1-2; TRBD1 is a possible D gene (6 bases). This CDR3 has 16 amino acids. The germline V and J ends were trimmed by 1 base and 2 bases, with 14 bases remaining between them. The germline V gene encodes CDR1 LNHDA and CDR2 SQIVND (reference sequence). CDR3 DNA sequence: TGTGCCAGTAGTATAGGAACAGGGCCCCTCAACTATGGCTACACCTTC. Its protein product is CASSIGTGPLNYGYTF.

The chain carries TRBV12-5 and TRBJ1-6; D call uncertain. From germline, CDR1 is LGHNT and CDR2 FRNRAP. The CDR3 runs 13 residues. V shed 6 bases and J shed 9 bases, with 12 bases lying between them. DNA for the CDR3: TGTGCTAGTGGCCCGACTGGACCTTCACCCCTCCACTTT. Protein: CASGPTGPSPLHF.

This clone was recorded once. V gene TRBV29-1 combines with J gene TRBJ2-5, with D hard to call. Germline assignment: CDR1 SQVTM and CDR2 ANQGSEA. The CDR3 runs to 13 residues. The V and J ends lost 5 bases and 7 bases respectively, with 17 bases between them. The CDR3 region has the DNA TGCAGCGTTACCGGGTTTATCCCACGGACCCAGTACTTC. As protein: CSVTGFIPRTQYF. Full variable domain (missing parts from reference TRBV29-1 and TRBJ2-5): SAVISQKPSRDICQRGTSLTIQCQVDSQVTMMFWYRQQPGQSLTLIATANQGSEATYESGFVIDKFPISRPNLTFSTLTVSNMSPEDSSIYLCSVTGFIPRTQYFGPGTRLLVL.